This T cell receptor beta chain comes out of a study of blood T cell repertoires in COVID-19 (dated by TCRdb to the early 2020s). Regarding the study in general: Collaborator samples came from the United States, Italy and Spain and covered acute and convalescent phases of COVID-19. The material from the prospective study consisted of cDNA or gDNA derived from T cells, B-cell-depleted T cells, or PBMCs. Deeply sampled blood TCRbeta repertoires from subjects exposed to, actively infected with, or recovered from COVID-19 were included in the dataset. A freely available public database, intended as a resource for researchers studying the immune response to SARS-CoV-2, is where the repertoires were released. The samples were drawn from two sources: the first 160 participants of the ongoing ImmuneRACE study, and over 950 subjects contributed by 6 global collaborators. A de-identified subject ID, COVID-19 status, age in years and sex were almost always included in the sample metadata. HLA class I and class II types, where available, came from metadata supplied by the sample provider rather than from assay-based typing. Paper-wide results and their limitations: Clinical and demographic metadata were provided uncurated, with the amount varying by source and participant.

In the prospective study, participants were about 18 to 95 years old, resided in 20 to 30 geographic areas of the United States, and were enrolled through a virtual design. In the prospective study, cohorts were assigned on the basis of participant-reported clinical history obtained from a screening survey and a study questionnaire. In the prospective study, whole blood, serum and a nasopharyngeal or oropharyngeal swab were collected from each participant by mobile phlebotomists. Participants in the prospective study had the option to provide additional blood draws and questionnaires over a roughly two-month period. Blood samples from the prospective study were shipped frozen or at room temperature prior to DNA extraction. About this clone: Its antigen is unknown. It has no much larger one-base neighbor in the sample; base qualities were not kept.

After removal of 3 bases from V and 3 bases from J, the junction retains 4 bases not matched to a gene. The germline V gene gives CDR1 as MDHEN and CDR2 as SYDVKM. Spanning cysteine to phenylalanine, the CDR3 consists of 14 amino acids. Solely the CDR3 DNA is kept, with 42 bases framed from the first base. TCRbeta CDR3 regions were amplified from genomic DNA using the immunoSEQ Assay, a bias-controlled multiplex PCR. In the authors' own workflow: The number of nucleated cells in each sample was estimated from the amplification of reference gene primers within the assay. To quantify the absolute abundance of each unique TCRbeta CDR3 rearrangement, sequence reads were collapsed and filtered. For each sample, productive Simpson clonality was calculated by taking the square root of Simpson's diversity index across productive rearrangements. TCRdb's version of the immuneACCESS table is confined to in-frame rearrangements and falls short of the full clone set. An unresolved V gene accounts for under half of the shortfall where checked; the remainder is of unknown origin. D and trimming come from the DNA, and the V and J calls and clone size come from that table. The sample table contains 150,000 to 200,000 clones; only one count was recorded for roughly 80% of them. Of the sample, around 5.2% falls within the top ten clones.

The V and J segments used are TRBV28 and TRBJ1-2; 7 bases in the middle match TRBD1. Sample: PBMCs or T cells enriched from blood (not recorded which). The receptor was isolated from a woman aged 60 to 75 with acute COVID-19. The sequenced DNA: TGTGCCAGCAGTTTGAGAGGGACAGACTATGGCTACACCTTC. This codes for CASSLRGTDYGYTF.